The clone carrying this T cell receptor beta chain was seen only once. Its target is not known. As to treatment: around 19 received Ad26.COV2.S at low or high dose, single or two shots; a few received placebo; per-sample allocation not given. Specimens were obtained on day 63 following the first vaccine or placebo injection. Assay: immunoSEQ multiplex PCR; the TCRdb copy retains only in-frame clones and omits some. Of about 680,000 clones in the sample, 80% to 90% were seen once. These data originate in a study of Ad26.COV2.S vaccination and SARS-CoV-2 variants. About the research overall: Donor joined the COV1001 Ad26.COV2.S trial arm.

Findings of the study overall: Spike-specific TCR breadth was greater in vaccine than placebo recipients. Analytic work on TCR breadth and depth might have understated the full extent of total T cell responses.

V was shortened by 1 base and J by 0 bases, with 7 bases between the two germline ends. Germline V gives CDR1 SGHTA, CDR2 FQGNSA. This CDR3 has 14 residues. The rearrangement uses TRBV7-2 and TRBJ2-7; D call uncertain. The TCR comes from a person aged 18-60 years who received the Ad26.COV2.S COVID-19 vaccine or a placebo. Sequencing was performed on peripheral blood, taken in a trial of Ad26.COV2.S vaccine versus placebo. The CDR3 DNA follows: TGTGCCAGCAGCTTAGACAGTAGCTCCTACGAGCAGTACTTC. The encoded protein is CASSLDSSSYEQYF.